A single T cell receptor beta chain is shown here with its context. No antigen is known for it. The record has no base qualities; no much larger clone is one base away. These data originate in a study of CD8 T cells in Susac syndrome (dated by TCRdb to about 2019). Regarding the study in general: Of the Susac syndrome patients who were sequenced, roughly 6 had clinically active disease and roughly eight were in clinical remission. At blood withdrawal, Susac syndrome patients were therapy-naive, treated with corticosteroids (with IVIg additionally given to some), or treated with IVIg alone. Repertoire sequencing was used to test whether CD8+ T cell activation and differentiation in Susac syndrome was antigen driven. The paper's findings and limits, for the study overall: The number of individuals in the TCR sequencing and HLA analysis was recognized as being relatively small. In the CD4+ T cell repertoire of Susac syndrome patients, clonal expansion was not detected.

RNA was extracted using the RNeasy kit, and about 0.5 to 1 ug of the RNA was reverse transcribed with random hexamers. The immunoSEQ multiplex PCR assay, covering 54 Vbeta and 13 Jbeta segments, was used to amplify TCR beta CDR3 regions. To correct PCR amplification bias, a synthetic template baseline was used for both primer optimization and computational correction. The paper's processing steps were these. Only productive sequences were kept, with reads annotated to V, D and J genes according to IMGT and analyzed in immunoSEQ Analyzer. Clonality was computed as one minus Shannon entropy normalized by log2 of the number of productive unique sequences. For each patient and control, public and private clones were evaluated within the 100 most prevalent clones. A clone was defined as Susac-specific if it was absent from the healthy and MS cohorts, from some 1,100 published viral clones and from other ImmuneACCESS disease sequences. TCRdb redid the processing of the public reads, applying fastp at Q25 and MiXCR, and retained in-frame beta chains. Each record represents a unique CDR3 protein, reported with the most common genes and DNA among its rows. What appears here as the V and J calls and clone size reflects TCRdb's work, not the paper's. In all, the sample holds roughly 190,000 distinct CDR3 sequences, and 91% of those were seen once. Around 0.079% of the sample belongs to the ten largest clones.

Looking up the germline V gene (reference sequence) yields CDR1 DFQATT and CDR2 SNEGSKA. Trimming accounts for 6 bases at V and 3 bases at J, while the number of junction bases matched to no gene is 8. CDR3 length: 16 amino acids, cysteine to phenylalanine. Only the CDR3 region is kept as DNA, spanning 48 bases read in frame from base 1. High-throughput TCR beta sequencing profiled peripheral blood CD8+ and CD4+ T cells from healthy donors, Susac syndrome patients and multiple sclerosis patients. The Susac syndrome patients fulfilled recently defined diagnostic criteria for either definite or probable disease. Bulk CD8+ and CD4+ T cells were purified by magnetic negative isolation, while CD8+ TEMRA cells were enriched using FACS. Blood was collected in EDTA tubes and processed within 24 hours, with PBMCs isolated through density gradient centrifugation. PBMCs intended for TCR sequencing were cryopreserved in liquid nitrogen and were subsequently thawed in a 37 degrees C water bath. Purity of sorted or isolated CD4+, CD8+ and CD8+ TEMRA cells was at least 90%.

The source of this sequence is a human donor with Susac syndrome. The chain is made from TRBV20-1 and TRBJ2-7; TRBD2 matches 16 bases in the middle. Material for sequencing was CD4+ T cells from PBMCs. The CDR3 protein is CSAWGTSGRGLYEQYF. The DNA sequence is TGCAGTGCCTGGGGGACTAGCGGGAGGGGCCTCTACGAGCAGTACTTC.